The TCR beta chain under discussion was sequenced for a study of radiation and T cells in renal cell carcinoma. Time point meaning: baseline pretreatment blood. Treatment meaning: 15 Gy SBRT to primary tumor, nephrectomy 4 weeks later. The method was immunoSEQ multiplex PCR; TCRdb's version includes in-frame clones alone and lacks a portion of them. The table shows about 130,000 clones, with 70% to 90% occurring only once. The origin of this receptor is a woman aged 50 to 60 with renal cell carcinoma. This sample comprised blood, obtained from a patient whose treatment included radiotherapy and nephrectomy.

Here the CDR3 reads CASSQDKDQTQPQHF. CDR3 nucleotides: TGCGCCAGCAGCCAAGATAAGGATCAGACCCAGCCCCAGCATTTT. V is TRBV4-3 and J is TRBJ1-5, with unresolved D. The germline gives CDR1 LGHNA, CDR2 YSLEER. The CDR3 totals 15 residues. Trimming took 0 bases from V and 7 from J, leaving 13 bases between them.